A single sample gave rise to the 23 T cell receptor beta chains below, sequenced in a study of regulatory T cells in long-lasting Graves disease. TCR beta libraries were built with iRepertoire HTBI primers and Arm-PCR of CDR3 regions. A single record per CDR3 protein comes from TCRdb applying MiXCR to the multiplex PCR reads. The table records a few hundred thousand distinct CDR3 sequences, approximately 12% of them present only once. As to time point: newly diagnosed GD, antithyroid drugs for less than 3 months. PBMC RNA served as the TCR library source. These data are also associated with another study on T cells in Graves' hyperthyroidism and ophthalmopathy.

The sample was peripheral blood mononuclear cells (PBMCs), taken at new diagnosis, from a patient treated with antithyroid drugs. Receptors were obtained from a woman under 30 with Graves disease.

This clonotype was recorded a few times. A much larger clone lies a single base off, so this may be a read error. The chain couples TRBV6-2 or TRBV6-3 to TRBJ2-2; the D gene is possibly TRBD2 (5 bases). This CDR3 is 14 amino acids long. CDR1 is MNHEY, CDR2 SVGEGT, per germline. The CDR3 is CASSYRTNTGELLF. In nucleotides, the CDR3 is TGTGCCAGCAGTTACAGGACGAACACCGGGGAGCTGCTTTTT.

Ten or more counts support this clonotype. This chain joins TRBV20-1 and TRBJ2-3, with D possibly TRBD1 on 6 matching bases. The V gene lost 1 base and the J gene lost 2 bases, with 13 bases spanning the gap. The CDR3 runs 15 residues. CDR1 and CDR2 from the germline V gene are DFQATT and SNEGSKA (reference sequence). CDR3 bases: TGCAGTGCTAGAGGCCGTAGGGGGTTCACAGATACGCAGTATTTT. Its translation is CSARGRRGFTDTQYF.

The gene calls are TRBV4-2 and TRBJ1-4; unclear D gene. Germline V gene sequence: CDR1 LGHNA, CDR2 YNFKEQ. Deletions cut 5 bases from V and 3 bases from J, with 16 bases between. The CDR3 is made up of 16 amino acids. This CDR3 reads CASSTGILEANEKLFF. The CDR3 DNA is TGTGCCAGCAGCACTGGCATCCTTGAAGCTAATGAAAAACTGTTTTTT.

The sample holds many counts of this clonotype. The rearrangement joins TRBV6-2 or TRBV6-3 to TRBJ1-2; D possibly corresponds to TRBD1 (5 bases). The germline CDR1 and CDR2 sequences are MNHEY and SVGEGT. This CDR3 is built from 17 residues. Trimming removed 1 base at V and 1 base at J, with 16 bases between. CDR3 DNA sequence: TGTGCCAGCAGTTACTTGGGACCGACGATCCATAACTATGGCTACACCTTC. Translated: CASSYLGPTIHNYGYTF.

As for this clonotype: This may be a read error: a much more frequent sequence differs by one nucleotide. The chain joins TRBV27 to TRBJ1-6; D remains unclear. CDR1 is MNHEY, CDR2 SMNVEV, per germline (reference sequence). This CDR3 spans 16 amino acids. CDR3 coding DNA: TGTGCCAGCAGTTTCGGGAGGAGCTCCTATGATTCACCCCTCCACTTT. It translates to CASSFGRSSYDSPLHF.

This clonotype appeared many times. The chain combines TRBV27 with TRBJ2-5; D may match TRBD1 or TRBD2 (5 bases each). This CDR3 comprises 16 residues. The V gene's germline CDR1 is MNHEY and CDR2 SMNVEV (reference sequence). V was trimmed by 11 bases and J by 1 base, leaving 23 bases between them. CDR3 loop: CAQGPGLVGSQETQYF. For the CDR3, the DNA is TGTGCCCAGGGCCCCGGACTCGTGGGGTCCCAAGAGACCCAGTACTTC.

This clonotype showed up many times. The chain carries TRBV12-3 or TRBV12-4 and TRBJ1-3; D remains ambiguous. The V gene lost 7 bases and the J gene lost 1 base, with 11 bases spanning the gap. This CDR3 region has 14 residues. The CDR3 spells CASTLFLSGNTIYF. CDR3 nucleotides: TGTGCCAGCACCTTATTCCTATCTGGAAACACCATATATTTT.

This clonotype has ten or more counts. The chain links TRBV27 to TRBJ2-1; no reliable D call. The V gene lost 0 bases and the J gene lost 0 bases, with 9 bases spanning the gap. Germline V CDR1 and CDR2: MNHEY, SMNVEV (reference sequence). CDR3 length: 16 residues. CDR3: CASSLSATRSYNEQFF. The CDR3, as DNA: TGTGCCAGCAGTTTATCGGCGACACGCTCCTACAATGAGCAGTTCTTC.

The gene calls are TRBV4-3 and TRBJ1-3; 8 nucleotides align to TRBD1. Germline CDR1 and CDR2: LGHNA and YSLEER. The CDR3 sequence is 16 residues long. Germline trimming cut 3 bases from V and 4 bases from J; bases unmatched to any gene: 8. The CDR3 nucleotides are TGCGCCAGCAGCCACGAAACGACAGGGGTAGGAAACACCATATATTTT. It specifies CASSHETTGVGNTIYF.

This clonotype was counted many times. The junction departs from germline at one end; a sequencing error may be responsible. The rearrangement links TRBV11-2 to TRBJ2-5; 7 bases are shared with TRBD1. CDR1 and CDR2 from the germline V gene are SGHAT and FQNNGV. The CDR3 contains 11 residues. DNA for the CDR3: TGTGCCAGCAGCTTTGGGACAGAGCTTACCTTC. Encoded protein: CASSFGTELTF.

The chain couples TRBV7-3 to TRBJ2-2; D is uncertain. Between the trimmed V and J ends, which lost 5 bases and 0 bases, there was a span of 16 bases. The CDR3 runs to 17 residues. Germline CDR1 SGHTA, CDR2 FQGTGA. CDR3 region: CASSASIDLANTGELFF. Here the CDR3 DNA reads TGTGCCAGCAGCGCCAGTATAGATTTGGCGAACACCGGGGAGCTGTTTTTT.

This clonotype was counted many times. V is TRBV6-2 or TRBV6-3 and J is TRBJ1-1, with TRBD1 matching over 8 bases. V was clipped by 6 bases and J by 2 bases; unmatched bases: 8. CDR1 is MNHEY and CDR2 is SVGEGT in the germline V gene. The CDR3 consists of 15 residues. The CDR3 nucleotides read TGTGCCAGCAGACCACTTGGACAGGGAAACACTGAAGCTTTCTTT. Its translation: CASRPLGQGNTEAFF.

Comment on this clonotype: The junction does not match germline at one end; this may be a read error. CDR3: CASSYQGPGVAYTEQFF. CDR3 nucleotide sequence: TGTGCCAGCAGTTATCAGGGCCCTGGGGTTGCTTACACTGAGCAGTTCTTC. The chain recombines TRBV6-5 with TRBJ2-1; maybe TRBD1 (5 bases). Germline V CDR1 and CDR2: MNHEY, SVGAGI. The CDR3 runs to 17 residues.

This clonotype was seen ten or more times. V gene TRBV29-1 combines with J gene TRBJ2-7; TRBD2 matches 8 bases. The ends lost 6 bases at V and 1 base at J; junction bases unmatched: 14. The germline V gene encodes CDR1 SQVTM and CDR2 ANQGSEA. The CDR3 has 16 residues. In DNA form, the CDR3 reads TGCAGCGTCGAGGGGGAAGCTAGCGGGTCTTCCTACGAGCAGTACTTC. Translated, it gives CSVEGEASGSSYEQYF.

The rearrangement uses TRBV9 and TRBJ2-3, with unresolved D. This CDR3 is 15 amino acids long. Germline CDR1 reads SGDLS; CDR2 reads YYNGEE. Between the trimmed V and J ends, which lost 0 bases and 0 bases, there was a span of 8 bases. The CDR3 is CASSVDSYSTDTQYF. CDR3 DNA: TGTGCCAGCAGCGTAGATTCGTACAGCACAGATACGCAGTATTTT. The full variable domain, completed using reference TRBV9 and TRBJ2-3, is DSGVTQTPKHLITATGQRVTLRCSPRSGDLSVYWYQQSLDQGLQFLIQYYNGEERAKGNILERFSAQQFPDLHSELNLSSLELGDSALYFCASSVDSYSTDTQYFGPGTRLTVL.

This clonotype was counted between two and nine times. The chain couples TRBV19 to TRBJ2-5, with 8 positions matching TRBD1. Trimming cost V 4 bases and J 9 bases; bases outside gene matches: 13. CDR3 length: 15 residues. Germline V gives CDR1 LNHDA, CDR2 SQIVND (reference sequence). The CDR3 protein is CASSKLGQGVWSQYF. CDR3 coding DNA: TGTGCCAGTAGTAAACTTGGACAGGGCGTTTGGTCCCAGTACTTC.

This clonotype was recorded at least ten times. The CDR3 sequence is CSVGTGGGGEQYF. The CDR3 DNA sequence: TGCAGCGTTGGAACAGGGGGAGGCGGCGAGCAGTACTTC. J is TRBJ2-7 and V is TRBV29-1, with 8 bases matching TRBD1. The CDR3 has 13 residues. CDR1 is SQVTM, CDR2 ANQGSEA, per germline. V lost 4 bases to trimming and J lost 6 bases; unmatched junction nucleotides: 8.

This clonotype showed up many times. This sequence joins TRBV6-2 or TRBV6-3 and TRBJ2-7; TRBD2 aligns across 13 bases. The trim removed 5 bases at V and 3 bases at J, leaving 4 bases unmatched. The CDR3 is 15 amino acids. Germline V lookup: CDR1 MNHEY, CDR2 SVGEGT. Written as DNA, the CDR3 is TGTGCCAGCAGTAGGGGACTAGCGGGAATCTACGAGCAGTACTTC. Protein: CASSRGLAGIYEQYF.

There are many counts of this clonotype. The rearrangement joins TRBV18 to TRBJ2-1; TRBD2 matches at 7 bases. This CDR3 region has 15 residues. Germline V gene lookup returns CDR1 KGHSH and CDR2 LQKENI. Trimming cost V 8 bases and J 3 bases; bases outside gene matches: 10. The DNA for the CDR3 is TGTGCCAGCCGCCCCGGTGGGAGGGTCTACAATGAGCAGTTCTTC. It yields the protein CASRPGGRVYNEQFF.

The chain links TRBV6-1 to TRBJ2-3, with TRBD2 as a possible D gene (6 bases). CDR1 MNHNS and CDR2 SASEGT come from the germline V gene. The CDR3 length is 17 residues. V was shortened by 5 bases and J by 6 bases, with 24 bases between the two germline ends. The CDR3 bases are TGTGCCAGCAGTAAAGGACACGGACTACCCACTTTGGATACGCAGTATTTT. The encoded protein is CASSKGHGLPTLDTQYF.

This clonotype was picked up many times. V is TRBV20-1 and J is TRBJ1-5; D is ambiguous. The germline V gene has CDR1 DFQATT and CDR2 SNEGSKA (reference sequence). V was clipped by 6 bases and J by 7 bases, with 10 bases between them. The CDR3 extends over 11 amino acids. CDR3 bases: TGCAGTGCCCGCCTGGGGCAGCCCCAGCATTTT. Amino acids: CSARLGQPQHF.

This clonotype was detected ten times or more. The rearrangement uses TRBV7-9 and TRBJ2-1; D remains ambiguous. The length of the CDR3 is 14 residues. CDR1 is SEHNR and CDR2 is FQNEAQ in the germline V gene (reference sequence). Trimming shortened V by 3 bases and J by 4 bases, and 10 bases separated the two germline ends. Here the CDR3 DNA reads TGTGCCAGCAGCTTTGTGCGACCATACAATGAGCAGTTCTTC. As protein: CASSFVRPYNEQFF.

This chain links TRBV12-3 or TRBV12-4 with TRBJ1-1; D unresolved. The germline V and J ends were trimmed by 5 bases and 3 bases, with 10 bases remaining between them. The CDR3 loop spans 13 amino acids. CDR3 loop: CASSDRVDTEAFF. CDR3 nucleotide sequence: TGTGCCAGCAGTGACCGGGTGGACACTGAAGCTTTCTTT.